These T cell receptor beta chains were read from a single sample in a study of T cells in Graves' hyperthyroidism and ophthalmopathy. TCRdb itself ran the multiplex PCR reads through MiXCR, one entry per CDR3 protein. The sample has about 350,000 distinct CDR3 sequences; around 15% are singletons. The sample taken for sequencing was blood. These receptors originate from a woman aged 40-49 years with Graves' ophthalmopathy. Both conserved end residues are part of each CDR3. The D gene is left open where the match is weak. Not all rows give a size; the values are once, few, many and, for expanded clones, a class.

TRBJ1-2	many	TRBV2	NA	CASSSLQGGYGYTF	TGTGCCAGCAGTAGCCTGCAGGGCGGCTATGGCTACACCTTC
TRBJ1-2	many	TRBV6-5	NA	CASSSLPFGGPRGYTF	TGTGCCAGCAGTTCCCTGCCCTTCGGCGGCCCTCGGGGCTACACCTTC
TRBJ2-5	many	TRBV29-1	NA	CSVKTGFETQYF	TGCAGCGTCAAAACAGGATTCGAGACCCAGTACTTC
TRBJ2-2	many	TRBV15	NA	CATSSAPRGFNTGELFF	TGTGCCACCAGCAGTGCCCCGAGGGGATTTAACACCGGGGAGCTGTTTTTT
TRBJ2-7	many	TRBV7-9	TRBD1	CASSSPFTGQPYEQYF	TGTGCCAGCAGCTCCCCTTTTACGGGACAGCCCTACGAGCAGTACTTC
TRBJ2-1	many	TRBV2	NA	CASSAGENEQFF	TGTGCCAGCAGTGCGGGGGAGAATGAGCAGTTCTTC
TRBJ2-1	many	TRBV3-1	NA	CASSQDPQAYNEQFF	TGTGCCAGCAGCCAAGACCCGCAAGCCTACAATGAGCAGTTCTTC
TRBJ2-7	few	TRBV7-6	TRBD1	CASSFGTGAYYEQYF	TGTGCCAGCAGCTTCGGGACAGGGGCTTACTACGAGCAGTACTTC
TRBJ2-5	few	TRBV20-1	TRBD1	CSAQGAGGALGETQYF	TGCAGTGCTCAGGGGGCCGGTGGGGCCTTGGGAGAGACCCAGTACTTC
TRBJ2-7	NA	TRBV20-1	TRBD2	CSARDLAGTRNEQYF	TGCAGTGCTAGAGACTTAGCGGGGACCCGTAACGAGCAGTACTTC
TRBJ2-2	many	TRBV29-1	NA	CSARVGDNTGELFF	TGCAGCGCGCGGGTTGGGGATAACACCGGGGAGCTGTTTTTT
TRBJ1-6	NA	TRBV10-3	TRBD1	CAIRRQGDNSPLHF	TGTGCCATCAGGAGACAGGGAGATAATTCACCCCTCCACTTT
TRBJ1-6	few	TRBV27	TRBD1	CASSPLTGFNNSPLHF	TGTGCCAGCAGCCCGTTGACAGGGTTCAATAATTCACCCCTCCACTTT
TRBJ2-3	many	TRBV27	NA	CASSTLGGNTDTQYF	TGTGCCAGCAGTACCCTGGGCGGGAACACAGATACGCAGTATTTT
TRBJ2-1	NA	TRBV4-1	NA	CASSRNPTENNEQFF	TGCGCCAGCAGCCGCAATCCGACAGAAAACAATGAGCAGTTCTTC
TRBJ1-6	few	TRBV3-1	NA	CASSPGPGSGPLHF	TGTGCCAGCAGCCCCGGACCGGGTTCTGGACCCCTCCACTTT
TRBJ1-1	NA	TRBV5-1	TRBD1	CASSLAGGLGTEAFF	TGCGCCAGCAGCTTGGCAGGGGGGCTTGGCACTGAAGCTTTCTTT
TRBJ2-7	few	TRBV2	NA	CASSGRDEQYF	TGTGCCAGCAGTGGCAGGGACGAGCAGTACTTC
TRBJ1-1	many	TRBV29-1	NA	CSATKGRTAFVSAAFF	TGCAGCGCCACTAAGGGACGGACAGCTTTCGTCAGTGCAGCTTTCTTT
TRBJ1-5	NA	TRBV4-1	NA	CASSQVLGLYSNQPQHF	TGCGCCAGCAGCCAAGTTCTAGGCCTATATAGCAATCAGCCCCAGCATTTT
TRBJ1-2	many	TRBV6-1	NA	CADLGRQKNRSLYGYTF	TGTGCCGACCTAGGTAGGCAGAAGAATAGATCACTCTATGGCTACACCTTC
TRBJ2-7	few	TRBV20-1	TRBD2	CSVPSGSRDEQYF	TGCAGTGTGCCGAGCGGGAGTAGAGACGAGCAGTACTTC
TRBJ1-5	NA	TRBV7-9	NA	CVSSGDWSNQPQHF	TGTGTCAGCAGCGGGGATTGGAGCAATCAGCCCCAGCATTTT
TRBJ2-2	few	TRBV24-1	TRBD1	CATSDRPTGVFTGELFF	TGTGCCACCAGTGACCGTCCGACAGGGGTATTCACCGGGGAGCTGTTTTTT
TRBJ2-4	few	TRBV20-1	NA	CSALSRAKNIQYF	TGCAGTGCTTTGAGTAGAGCCAAAAACATTCAGTACTTC
TRBJ2-7	many	TRBV11-2	NA	CASSFSVSSYEQYF	TGTGCCAGCAGCTTTAGTGTGAGCTCCTACGAGCAGTACTTC
TRBJ1-2	many	TRBV6-1	NA	CASRPTQGSYYGYTF	TGTGCCAGCAGGCCAACCCAAGGCAGTTACTATGGCTACACCTTC
TRBJ1-3	few	TRBV6-1	NA	CGSSPGNTIYF	TGTGGCAGCAGTCCTGGAAACACCATATATTTT
TRBJ1-6	many	TRBV20-1	NA	CSARQELNSPLHF	TGCAGTGCTAGACAGGAATTAAATTCACCCCTCCACTTT
TRBJ2-7	many	TRBV10-3	TRBD2	CASFAGGGYEQYF	TGTGCCTCCTTTGCGGGGGGCGGCTACGAGCAGTACTTC
TRBJ1-2	NA	TRBV19	NA	CASRGGQNYGYTF	TGTGCCAGTAGGGGAGGGCAGAACTATGGCTACACCTTC
TRBJ2-6	many	TRBV11-3	NA	CASSPWASGANVLTF	TGTGCCAGCAGCCCCTGGGCCTCTGGGGCCAACGTCCTGACTTTC
TRBJ1-2	many	TRBV6-1	TRBD1	CASSVGQTGYTF	TGTGCCAGCAGTGTGGGACAGACGGGCTACACCTTC
TRBJ2-1	many	TRBV12-3/TRBV12-4	NA	CASSLVLRSGPYNEQFF	TGTGCCAGCAGTTTAGTTCTGAGGAGTGGCCCTTACAATGAGCAGTTCTTC
TRBJ1-6	NA	TRBV6-2/TRBV6-3	NA	CASSPGPDSPLHF	TGTGCCAGCAGCCCGGGTCCTGATTCACCCCTCCACTTT
TRBJ2-3	many	TRBV7-8	TRBD1	CASSSGQASSTDTQYF	TGTGCCAGCAGCTCCGGACAGGCATCTAGCACAGATACGCAGTATTTT